This section outlines one TCR beta chain sequence together with its context. What antigen it recognizes has not been identified. No base quality information exists; no much larger clone differs at one position. Whole blood was collected in K2EDTA tubes by collaborating institutions according to the institutions' own protocols. For TCRbeta analysis, collaborators shipped samples as frozen whole blood, isolated PBMCs, or DNA extracted from either of those sample types. This record comes from a study of blood T cell repertoires in COVID-19 (dated by TCRdb to the early 2020s). Background on the whole study: Collaborator samples came from the United States, Italy and Spain and covered acute and convalescent phases of COVID-19. Samples were obtained from the ongoing ImmuneRACE study (first 160 participants) and from some 1,300 subjects provided by 6 global collaborators. Nearly every sample came with metadata listing a de-identified subject ID, COVID-19 status, age in years and sex. The repertoires were made available in a free public database intended to serve as a resource for research on the immune response to SARS-CoV-2. The prospective study material was composed of cDNA or gDNA derived from T cells, B-cell-depleted T cells, or PBMCs. Where HLA class I and class II types were available, the types were taken from metadata supplied by the sample provider, not from assay-based typing. Subjects who had been exposed to COVID-19, were actively infected with it, or had recovered from it provided the deeply sampled blood TCRbeta repertoires that made up the dataset.

TCRbeta CDR3 regions were amplified from genomic DNA using the immunoSEQ Assay, a bias-controlled multiplex PCR. Regarding the original processing steps: The number of nucleated cells in each sample was estimated by amplification of reference gene primers within the assay. To quantify the absolute abundance of each unique TCRbeta CDR3 rearrangement, sequence reads were collapsed and filtered. For each sample, productive Simpson clonality was calculated as the square root of Simpson's diversity index over productive rearrangements. Drawn from immuneACCESS, this table holds only the in-frame rearrangements with V and J called that TCRdb kept. Clones are partly lost; checked studies trace under half to an unresolved V gene and leave the rest unexplained. V and J calls and clone size are copied from that table; D and trimming were computed from the DNA. The sample profile shows around 160,000 clones; approximately 90% of them were found once. The ten largest clones add up to about 2.3% of the sample.

The paper's findings and limits, for the study overall: The quantity of clinical and demographic metadata differed by source and by participant and was supplied without curation.

The CDR3 holds 16 amino acids from the cysteine to the phenylalanine. Only the CDR3 part of the read is kept: 48 bases, read in frame from the first base. Via the germline V gene, CDR1 is KGHDR and CDR2 SFDVKD. V loses 3 bases at its end and J loses 2 bases; junction bases beyond the gene matches: 5. This TCR derives from a man aged 18 to 29 with acute or convalescent COVID-19. The rearrangement combines TRBV24-1 with TRBJ2-1; 8 of the junction bases match TRBD1. The sequenced sample consisted of peripheral blood. The bases are TGTGCCACCAGTGATGCTGGGACAGGAACCTACAATGAGCAGTTCTTC. Its translation is CATSDAGTGTYNEQFF.